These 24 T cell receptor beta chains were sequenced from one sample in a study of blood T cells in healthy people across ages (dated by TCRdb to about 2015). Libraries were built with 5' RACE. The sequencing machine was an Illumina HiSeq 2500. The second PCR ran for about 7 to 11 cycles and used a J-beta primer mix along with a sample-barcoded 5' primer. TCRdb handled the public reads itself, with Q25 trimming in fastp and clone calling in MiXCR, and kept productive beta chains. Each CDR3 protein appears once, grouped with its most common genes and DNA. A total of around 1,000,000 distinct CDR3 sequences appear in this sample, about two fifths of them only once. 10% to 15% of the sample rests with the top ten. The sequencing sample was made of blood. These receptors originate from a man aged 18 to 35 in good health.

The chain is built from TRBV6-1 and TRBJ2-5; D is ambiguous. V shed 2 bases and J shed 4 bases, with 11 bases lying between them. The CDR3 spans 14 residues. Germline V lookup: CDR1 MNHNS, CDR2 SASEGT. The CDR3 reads CASSEKGSRETQYF. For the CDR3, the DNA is TGTGCCAGCAGTGAAAAAGGCTCAAGAGAGACCCAGTACTTC.

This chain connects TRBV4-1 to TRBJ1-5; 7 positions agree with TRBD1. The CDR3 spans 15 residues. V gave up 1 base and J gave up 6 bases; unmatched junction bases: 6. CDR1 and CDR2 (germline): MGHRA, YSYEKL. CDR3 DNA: TGCGCCAGCAGCCAAGGACAGGGTTTCGGTCAGCCCCAGCATTTT. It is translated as CASSQGQGFGQPQHF.

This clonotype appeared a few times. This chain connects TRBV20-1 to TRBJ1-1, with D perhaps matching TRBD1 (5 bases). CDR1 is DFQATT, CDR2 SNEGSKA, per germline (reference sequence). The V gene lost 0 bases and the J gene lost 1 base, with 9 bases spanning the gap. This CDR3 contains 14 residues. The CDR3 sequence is CSAREATGNTEAFF. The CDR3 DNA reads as TGCAGTGCTAGAGAGGCCACAGGGAACACTGAAGCTTTCTTT.

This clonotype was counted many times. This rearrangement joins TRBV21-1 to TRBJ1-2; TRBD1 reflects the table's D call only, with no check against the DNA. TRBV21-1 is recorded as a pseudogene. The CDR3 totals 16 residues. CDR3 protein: CASSGGGSEDNYGYTF. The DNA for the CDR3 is TGTGCCAGCAGCGGTGGGGGCTCTGAGGATAACTATGGCTACACCTTC.

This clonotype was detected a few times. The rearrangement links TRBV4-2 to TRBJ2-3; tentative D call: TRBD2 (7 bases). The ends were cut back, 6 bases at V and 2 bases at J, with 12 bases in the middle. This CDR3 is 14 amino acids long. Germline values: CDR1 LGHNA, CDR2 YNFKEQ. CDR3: CASRGGAITDTQYF. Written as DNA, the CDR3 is TGTGCCAGCAGAGGGGGGGCAATCACAGATACGCAGTATTTT.

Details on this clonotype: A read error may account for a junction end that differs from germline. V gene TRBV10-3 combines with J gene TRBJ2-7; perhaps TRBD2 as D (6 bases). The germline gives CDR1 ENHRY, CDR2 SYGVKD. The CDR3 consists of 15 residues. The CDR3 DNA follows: TGTGCCGTCAGTGAGGACAAGGGAGGCTACAATGAGCAGTACTTC. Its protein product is CAVSEDKGGYNEQYF.

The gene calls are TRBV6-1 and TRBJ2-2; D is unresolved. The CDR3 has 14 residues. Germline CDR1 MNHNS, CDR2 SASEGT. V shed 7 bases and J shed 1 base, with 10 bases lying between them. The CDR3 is CASTVAVNTGELFF. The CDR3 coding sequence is TGTGCCAGCACCGTGGCAGTGAACACCGGGGAGCTGTTTTTT.

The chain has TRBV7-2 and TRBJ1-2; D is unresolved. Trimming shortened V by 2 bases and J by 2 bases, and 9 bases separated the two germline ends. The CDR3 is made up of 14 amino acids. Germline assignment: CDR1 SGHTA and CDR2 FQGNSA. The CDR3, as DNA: TGTGCCAGCAGCTTATTATCGAGAAACTATGGCTACACCTTC. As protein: CASSLLSRNYGYTF.

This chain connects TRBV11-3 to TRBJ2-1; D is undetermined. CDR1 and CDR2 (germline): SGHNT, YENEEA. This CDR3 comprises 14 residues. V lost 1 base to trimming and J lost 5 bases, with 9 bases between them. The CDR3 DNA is TGTGCCAGCAGCTTAGGCCACGGAGACAATGAGCAGTTCTTC. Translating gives CASSLGHGDNEQFF.

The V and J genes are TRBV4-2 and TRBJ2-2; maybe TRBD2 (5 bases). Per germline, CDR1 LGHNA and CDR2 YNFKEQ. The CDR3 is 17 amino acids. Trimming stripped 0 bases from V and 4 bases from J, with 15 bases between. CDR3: CASSQEQQRAGTGELFF. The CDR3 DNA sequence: TGTGCCAGCAGCCAAGAACAACAGCGTGCGGGCACCGGGGAGCTGTTTTTT.

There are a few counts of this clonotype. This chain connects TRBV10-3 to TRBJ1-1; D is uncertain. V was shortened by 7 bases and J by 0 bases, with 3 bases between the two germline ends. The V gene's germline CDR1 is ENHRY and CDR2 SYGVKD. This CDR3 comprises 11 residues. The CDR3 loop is CAIKMNTEAFF. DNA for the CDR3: TGTGCCATCAAAATGAACACTGAAGCTTTCTTT.

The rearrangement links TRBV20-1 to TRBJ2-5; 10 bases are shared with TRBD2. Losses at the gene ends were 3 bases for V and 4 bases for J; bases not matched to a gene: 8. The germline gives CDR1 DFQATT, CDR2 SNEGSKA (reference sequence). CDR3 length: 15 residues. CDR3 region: CSARDLAGAVETQYF. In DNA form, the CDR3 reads TGCAGTGCTAGGGACCTAGCGGGGGCCGTAGAGACCCAGTACTTC.

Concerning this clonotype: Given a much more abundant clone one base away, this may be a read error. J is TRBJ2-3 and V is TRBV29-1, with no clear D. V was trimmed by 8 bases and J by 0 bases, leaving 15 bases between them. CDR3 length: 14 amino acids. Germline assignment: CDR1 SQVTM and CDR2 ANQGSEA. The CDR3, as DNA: TGCAGCCCATCAGGCAGGCGTAGCACAGATACGCAGTATTTT. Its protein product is CSPSGRRSTDTQYF.

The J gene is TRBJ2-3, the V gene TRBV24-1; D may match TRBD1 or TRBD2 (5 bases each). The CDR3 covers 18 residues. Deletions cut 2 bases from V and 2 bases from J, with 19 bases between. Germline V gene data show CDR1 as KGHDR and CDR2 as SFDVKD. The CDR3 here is CATSDSIQRDVSTDTQYF. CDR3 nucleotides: TGTGCCACCAGTGATTCTATTCAAAGGGACGTGTCCACAGATACGCAGTATTTT.

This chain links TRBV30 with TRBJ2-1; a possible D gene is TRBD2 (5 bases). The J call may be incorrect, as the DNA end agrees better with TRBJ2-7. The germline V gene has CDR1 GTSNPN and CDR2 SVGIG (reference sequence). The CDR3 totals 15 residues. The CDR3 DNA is TGTGCCTGGGTCGCCGGGAAGGTAGCCTACAATGAGCAGTACTTC. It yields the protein CAWVAGKVAYNEQYF.

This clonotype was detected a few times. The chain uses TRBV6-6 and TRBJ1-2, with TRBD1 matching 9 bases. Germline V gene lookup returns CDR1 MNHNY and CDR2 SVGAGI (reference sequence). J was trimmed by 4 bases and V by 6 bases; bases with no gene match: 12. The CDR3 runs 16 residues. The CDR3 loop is CASSPPGQGYAYGYTF. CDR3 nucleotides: TGTGCCAGCAGCCCCCCGGGACAGGGTTACGCCTATGGCTACACCTTC.

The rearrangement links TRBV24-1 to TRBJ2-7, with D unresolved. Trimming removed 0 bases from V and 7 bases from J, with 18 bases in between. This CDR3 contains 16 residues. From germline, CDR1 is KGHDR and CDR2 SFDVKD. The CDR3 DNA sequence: TGTGCCACCAGTGATTTGGGGCAGCTAGATAAGGGTGAGCAGTACTTC. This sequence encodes CATSDLGQLDKGEQYF.

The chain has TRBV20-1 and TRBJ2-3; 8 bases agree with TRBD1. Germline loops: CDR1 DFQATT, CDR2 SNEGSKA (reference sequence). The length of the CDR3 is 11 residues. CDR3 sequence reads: CRTGVQDTQYF. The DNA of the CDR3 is TGCAGGACAGGGGTTCAAGATACGCAGTATTTT.

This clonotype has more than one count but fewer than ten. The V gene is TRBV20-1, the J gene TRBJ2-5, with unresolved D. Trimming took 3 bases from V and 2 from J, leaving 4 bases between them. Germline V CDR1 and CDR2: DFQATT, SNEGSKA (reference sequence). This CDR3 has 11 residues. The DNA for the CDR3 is TGCAGTGCTAGGCTGCAAGAGACCCAGTACTTC. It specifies CSARLQETQYF.

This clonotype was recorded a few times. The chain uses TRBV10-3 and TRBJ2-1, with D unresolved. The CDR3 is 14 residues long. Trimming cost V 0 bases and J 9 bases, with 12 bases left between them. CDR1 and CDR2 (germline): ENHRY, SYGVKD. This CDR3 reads CAISESGPNTEQFF. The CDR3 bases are TGTGCCATCAGTGAGTCGGGCCCTAACACTGAGCAGTTCTTC.

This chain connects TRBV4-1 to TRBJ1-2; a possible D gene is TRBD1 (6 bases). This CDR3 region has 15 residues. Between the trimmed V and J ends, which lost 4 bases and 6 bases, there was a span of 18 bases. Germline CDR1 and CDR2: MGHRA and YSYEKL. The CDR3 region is CASSREGGPEHGYTF. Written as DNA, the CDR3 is TGCGCCAGCAGCCGTGAGGGGGGGCCTGAGCATGGCTACACCTTC.

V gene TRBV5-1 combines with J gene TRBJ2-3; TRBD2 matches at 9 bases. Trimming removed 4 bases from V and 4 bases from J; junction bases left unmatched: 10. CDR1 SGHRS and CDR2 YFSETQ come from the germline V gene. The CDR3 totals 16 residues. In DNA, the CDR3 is TGCGCCAGCAGCCTAGGGACTAGCCCTAACGCAGATACGCAGTATTTT. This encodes CASSLGTSPNADTQYF.

The DNA for the CDR3 is TGTGCCAGCAGTTACGGACAGCGTCTTAATTCACCCCTCCACTTT. Protein product: CASSYGQRLNSPLHF. V usage is TRBV6-5 and J usage is TRBJ1-6; perhaps TRBD1 as D (6 bases). CDR1 MNHEY and CDR2 SVGAGI come from the germline V gene. V gave up 2 bases and J gave up 6 bases, with 11 bases separating them. The CDR3 contains 15 residues.

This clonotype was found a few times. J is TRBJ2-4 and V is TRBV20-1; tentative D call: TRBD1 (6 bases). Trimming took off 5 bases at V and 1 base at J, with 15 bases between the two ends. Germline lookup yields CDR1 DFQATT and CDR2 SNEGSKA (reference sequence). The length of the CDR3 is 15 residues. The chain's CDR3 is CSALQGLGAKNIQYF. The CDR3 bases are TGCAGTGCTTTACAGGGATTGGGGGCCAAAAACATTCAGTACTTC.